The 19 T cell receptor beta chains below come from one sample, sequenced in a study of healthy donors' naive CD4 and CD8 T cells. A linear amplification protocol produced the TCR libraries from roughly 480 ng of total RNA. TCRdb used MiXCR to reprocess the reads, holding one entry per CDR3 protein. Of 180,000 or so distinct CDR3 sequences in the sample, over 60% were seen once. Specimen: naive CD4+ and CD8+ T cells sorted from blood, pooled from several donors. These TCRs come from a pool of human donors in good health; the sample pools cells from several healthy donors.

The CDR3 bases are TGCAGCGTTGAAGATCGGGACGAAGGCGGGGAAGAACTGTTTTTT. Its translation: CSVEDRDEGGEELFF. The gene calls are TRBV29-1 and TRBJ1-4; maybe TRBD1 (5 bases). V was shortened by 0 bases and J by 12 bases, with 20 bases between the two germline ends. The V gene's germline CDR1 is SQVTM and CDR2 ANQGSEA. The CDR3 has 15 residues.

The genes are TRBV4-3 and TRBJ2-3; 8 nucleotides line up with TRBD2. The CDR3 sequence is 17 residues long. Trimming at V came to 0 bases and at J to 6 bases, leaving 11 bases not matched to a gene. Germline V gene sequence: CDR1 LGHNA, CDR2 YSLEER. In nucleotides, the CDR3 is TGCGCCAGCAGCCAAGATCGGGCGGGGGGAATCCCCGATACGCAGTATTTT. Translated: CASSQDRAGGIPDTQYF.

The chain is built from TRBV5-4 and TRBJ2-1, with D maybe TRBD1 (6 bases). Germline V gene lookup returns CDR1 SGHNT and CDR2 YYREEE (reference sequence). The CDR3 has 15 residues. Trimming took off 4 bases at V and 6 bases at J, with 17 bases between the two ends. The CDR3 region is CASSLGAQGGNEQFF. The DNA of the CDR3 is TGTGCCAGCAGCCTGGGGGCACAGGGCGGCAATGAGCAGTTCTTC.

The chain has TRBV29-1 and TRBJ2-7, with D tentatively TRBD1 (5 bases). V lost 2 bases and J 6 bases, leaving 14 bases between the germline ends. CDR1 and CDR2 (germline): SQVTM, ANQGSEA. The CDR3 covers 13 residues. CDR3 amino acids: CSVEQGVRGEQYF. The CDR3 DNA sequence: TGCAGCGTTGAACAGGGCGTACGTGGCGAGCAGTACTTC.

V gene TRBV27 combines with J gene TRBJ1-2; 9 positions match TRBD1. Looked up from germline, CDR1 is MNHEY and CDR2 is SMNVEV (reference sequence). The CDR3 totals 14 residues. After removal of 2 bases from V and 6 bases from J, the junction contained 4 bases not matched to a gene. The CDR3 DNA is TGTGCCAGCAGTTTACGGGGACAGGGCCATGGCTACACCTTC. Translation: CASSLRGQGHGYTF.

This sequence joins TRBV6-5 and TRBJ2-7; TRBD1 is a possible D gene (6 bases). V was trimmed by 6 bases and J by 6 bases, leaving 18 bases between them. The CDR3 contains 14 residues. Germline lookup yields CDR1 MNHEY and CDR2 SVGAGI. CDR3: CASRRGQLIREQYF. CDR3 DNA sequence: TGTGCCAGCAGGAGAGGACAGTTGATCCGCGAGCAGTACTTC.

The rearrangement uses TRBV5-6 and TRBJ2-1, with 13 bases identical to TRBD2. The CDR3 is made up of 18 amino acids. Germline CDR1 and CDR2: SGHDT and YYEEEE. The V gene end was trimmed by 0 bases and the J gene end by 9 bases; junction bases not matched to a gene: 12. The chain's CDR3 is CASSLGSGTSGTEIEQFF. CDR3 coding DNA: TGTGCCAGCAGCTTGGGGTCCGGGACTAGCGGGACTGAAATTGAGCAGTTCTTC.

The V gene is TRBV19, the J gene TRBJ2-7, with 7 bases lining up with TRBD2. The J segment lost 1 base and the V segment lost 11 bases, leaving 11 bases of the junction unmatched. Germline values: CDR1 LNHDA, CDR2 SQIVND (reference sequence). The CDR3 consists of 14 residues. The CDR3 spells CASRGGKKSYEQYF. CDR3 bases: TGTGCCTCGAGGGGAGGGAAGAAGTCCTACGAGCAGTACTTC.

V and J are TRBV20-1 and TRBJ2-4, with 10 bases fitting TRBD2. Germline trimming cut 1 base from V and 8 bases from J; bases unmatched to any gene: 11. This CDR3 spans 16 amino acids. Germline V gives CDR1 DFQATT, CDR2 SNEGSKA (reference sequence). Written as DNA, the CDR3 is TGCAGTGCTAGAGTAGCGAGCGGGAGGGCCTACGACATTCAGTACTTC. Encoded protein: CSARVASGRAYDIQYF.

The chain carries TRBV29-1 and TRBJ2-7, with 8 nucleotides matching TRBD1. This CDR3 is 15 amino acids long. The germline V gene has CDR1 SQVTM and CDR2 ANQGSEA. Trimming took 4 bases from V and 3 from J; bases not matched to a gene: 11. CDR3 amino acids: CSVGGTGRSVYEQYF. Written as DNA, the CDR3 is TGCAGCGTTGGGGGGACAGGACGAAGCGTCTACGAGCAGTACTTC.

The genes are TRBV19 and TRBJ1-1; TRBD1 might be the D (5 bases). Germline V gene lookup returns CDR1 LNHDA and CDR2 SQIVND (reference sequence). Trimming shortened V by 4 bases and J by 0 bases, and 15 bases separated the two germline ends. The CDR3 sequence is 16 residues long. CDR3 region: CASSTTTDRLNTEAFF. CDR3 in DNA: TGTGCCAGTAGTACCACGACAGACCGATTGAACACTGAAGCTTTCTTT. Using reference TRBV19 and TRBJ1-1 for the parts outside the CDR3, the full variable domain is DGGITQSPKYLFRKEGQNVTLSCEQNLNHDAMYWYRQDPGQGLRLIYYSQIVNDFQKGDIAEGYSVSREKKESFPLTVTSAQKNPTAFYLCASSTTTDRLNTEAFFGQGTRLTVV.

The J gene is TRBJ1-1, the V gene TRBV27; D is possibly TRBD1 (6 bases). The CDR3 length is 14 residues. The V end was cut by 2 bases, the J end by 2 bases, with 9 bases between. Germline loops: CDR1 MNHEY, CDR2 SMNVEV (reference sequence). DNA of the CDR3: TGTGCCAGCAGTTTAAACAGGGCCAACACTGAAGCTTTCTTT. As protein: CASSLNRANTEAFF.

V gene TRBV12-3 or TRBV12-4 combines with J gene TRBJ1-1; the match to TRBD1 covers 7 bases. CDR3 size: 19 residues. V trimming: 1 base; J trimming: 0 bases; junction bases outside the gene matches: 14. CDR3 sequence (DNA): TGTGCCAGCAGTTTAGTTCAGGTCCTTCTACAGGGGTTGAACACTGAAGCTTTCTTT. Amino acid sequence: CASSLVQVLLQGLNTEAFF.

The DNA for the CDR3 is TGCAGCGCCATCCTGGGACCCAGCTCCTACAATGAGCAGTTCTTC. Translating it yields CSAILGPSSYNEQFF. V and J are TRBV29-1 and TRBJ2-1; D may correspond to TRBD1 or TRBD2 (5 bases each). The V gene lost 7 bases and the J gene lost 0 bases, with 16 bases spanning the gap. The germline V gene has CDR1 SQVTM and CDR2 ANQGSEA. This CDR3 has 15 residues.

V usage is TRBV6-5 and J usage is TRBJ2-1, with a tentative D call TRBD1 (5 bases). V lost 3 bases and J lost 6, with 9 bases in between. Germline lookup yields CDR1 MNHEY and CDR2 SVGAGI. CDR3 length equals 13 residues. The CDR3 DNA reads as TGTGCCAGCAGTTATGGGGCCCGCAATGAGCAGTTCTTC. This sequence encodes CASSYGARNEQFF.

CDR3: CASNPSGRAGETQYF. CDR3 nucleotide sequence: TGTGCCAGTAACCCTAGCGGGAGGGCCGGCGAGACCCAGTACTTC. This rearrangement joins TRBV19 to TRBJ2-5, with TRBD2 matching over 12 bases. The trim removed 7 bases at V and 5 bases at J, leaving 8 bases unmatched. Germline loops: CDR1 LNHDA, CDR2 SQIVND (reference sequence). This CDR3 is built from 15 residues.

The CDR3 DNA reads as TGTGCCAGTAAATATCAGGGGAACACTGAAGCTTTCTTT. As protein: CASKYQGNTEAFF. V gene TRBV19 combines with J gene TRBJ1-1; tentative D call: TRBD1 (5 bases). V dropped 7 bases and J dropped 1 base, with 10 bases sitting between them. Germline-derived CDR1 and CDR2 are LNHDA and SQIVND (reference sequence). The CDR3 extends over 13 amino acids.

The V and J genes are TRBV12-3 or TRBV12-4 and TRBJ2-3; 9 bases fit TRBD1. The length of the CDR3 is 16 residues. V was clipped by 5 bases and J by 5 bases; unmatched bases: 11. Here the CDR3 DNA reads TGTGCCAGCAGTGAGCCAAGGGGACAGGGTGTAGATACGCAGTATTTT. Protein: CASSEPRGQGVDTQYF.

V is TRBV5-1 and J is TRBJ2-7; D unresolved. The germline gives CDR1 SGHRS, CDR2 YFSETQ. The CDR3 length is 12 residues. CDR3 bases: TGTGCCAGCAGCTCCAACCTCTACGAGCAGTACGTC. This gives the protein CASSSNLYEQYV.